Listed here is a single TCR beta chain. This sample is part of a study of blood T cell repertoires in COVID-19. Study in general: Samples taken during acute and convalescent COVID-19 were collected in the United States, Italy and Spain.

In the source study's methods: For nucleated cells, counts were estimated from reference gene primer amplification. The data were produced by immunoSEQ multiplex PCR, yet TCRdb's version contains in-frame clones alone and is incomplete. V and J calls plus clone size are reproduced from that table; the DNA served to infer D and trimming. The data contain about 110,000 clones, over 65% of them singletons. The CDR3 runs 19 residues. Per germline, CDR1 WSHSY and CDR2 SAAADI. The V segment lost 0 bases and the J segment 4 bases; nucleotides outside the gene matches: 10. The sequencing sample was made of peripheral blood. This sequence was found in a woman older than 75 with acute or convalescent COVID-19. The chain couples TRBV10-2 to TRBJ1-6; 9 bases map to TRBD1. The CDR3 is CASSESGTGGAGYNSPLHF. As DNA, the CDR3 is TGCGCCAGCAGTGAGTCTGGCACAGGGGGCGCGGGGTATAATTCACCCCTCCACTTT.